This TCR beta chain was observed in a study of blood T cell repertoires in COVID-19. Repertoires were generated with immunoSEQ multiplex PCR, while TCRdb's copy carries only in-frame clones and drops some. The data show 150,000 or so clones, 80% seen once. Germline values: CDR1 SQVTM, CDR2 ANQGSEA. V was pared by 4 bases and J by 6 bases, with 13 bases between. CDR3 length equals 13 residues. This clone was seen only a few times. Recovered status applied to Cohort 3 donors who had two consecutive negative PCRs. It also applied to those with clearance or with symptom resolution. The V call is TRBV29-1, the J call TRBJ1-5; D is ambiguous. Sequenced input: PBMCs or T cells enriched from blood (not recorded which). The TCR sequence derives from a man in his forties who had recovered from COVID-19. The CDR3 DNA follows: TGCAGCGTTGCTCGGGATCCGGGTCAGCCCCAGCATTTT. This translates into CSVARDPGQPQHF.